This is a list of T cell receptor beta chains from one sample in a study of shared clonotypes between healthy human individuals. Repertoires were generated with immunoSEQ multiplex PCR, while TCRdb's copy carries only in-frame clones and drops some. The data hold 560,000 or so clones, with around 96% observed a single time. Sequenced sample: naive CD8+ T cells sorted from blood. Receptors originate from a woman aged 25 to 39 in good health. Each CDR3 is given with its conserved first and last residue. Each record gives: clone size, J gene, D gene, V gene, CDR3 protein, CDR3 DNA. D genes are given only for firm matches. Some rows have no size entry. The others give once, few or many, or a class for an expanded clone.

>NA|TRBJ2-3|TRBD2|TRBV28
CASKSPHGGRATQYF
TGTGCCAGCAAATCCCCACATGGGGGGAGGGCTACGCAGTATTTT
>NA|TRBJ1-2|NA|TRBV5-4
CASSFQTVNYGYTF
TGTGCCAGCAGCTTTCAGACAGTTAACTATGGCTACACCTTC
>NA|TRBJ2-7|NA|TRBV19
CASRPQEDPYYEQYF
TGTGCCAGTAGGCCCCAGGAGGACCCCTACTACGAGCAGTACTTC
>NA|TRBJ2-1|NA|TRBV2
CASSGTVGNNEQFF
TGTGCCAGCAGTGGGACGGTCGGGAACAATGAGCAGTTCTTC
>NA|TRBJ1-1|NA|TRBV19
CASASGFDTEAFF
TGTGCCAGTGCCTCAGGGTTCGACACTGAAGCTTTCTTT
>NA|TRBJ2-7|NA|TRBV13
CASSRGGSQQYF
TGTGCCAGCAGCCGAGGGGGGAGCCAGCAGTACTTC
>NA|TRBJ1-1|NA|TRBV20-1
CSGPGAFF
TGCAGTGGGCCTGGTGCTTTCTTT
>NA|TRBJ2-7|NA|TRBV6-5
CASSLGASSYEQYF
TGTGCCAGCAGTTTGGGCGCGAGCTCCTACGAGCAGTACTTC
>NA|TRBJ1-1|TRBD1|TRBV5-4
CASSPGGEGTEAFF
TGTGCCAGCAGCCCAGGGGGCGAGGGCACTGAAGCTTTCTTT
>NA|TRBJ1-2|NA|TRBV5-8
CASSLSWTLYGYTF
TGTGCCAGCAGCTTGTCCTGGACCCTATATGGCTACACCTTC
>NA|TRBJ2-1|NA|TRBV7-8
CASRQDGHYNEQFF
TGTGCCAGCCGTCAGGACGGACATTACAATGAGCAGTTCTTC
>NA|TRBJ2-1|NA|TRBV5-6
CASSLDYLSYNEQFF
TGTGCCAGCAGCTTAGACTATCTCTCCTACAATGAGCAGTTCTTC
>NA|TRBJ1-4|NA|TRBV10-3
CAIKAEFDTNEKLFF
TGTGCCATCAAGGCCGAATTTGATACAAATGAAAAACTGTTTTTT
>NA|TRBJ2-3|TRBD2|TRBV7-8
CASSSRLAGGTDTQYF
TGTGCCAGCAGTTCTCGACTAGCGGGAGGCACAGATACGCAGTATTTT
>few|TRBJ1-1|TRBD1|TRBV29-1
CSTYGGQVNTEAFF
TGCAGCACCTACGGGGGACAGGTGAACACTGAAGCTTTCTTT
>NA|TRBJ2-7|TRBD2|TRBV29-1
CSVVGGDYYEQYF
TGCAGCGTTGTCGGGGGGGACTATTACGAGCAGTACTTC
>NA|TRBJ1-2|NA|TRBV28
CAGSLPGFYGYTF
TGTGCCGGCTCTCTCCCCGGCTTCTATGGCTACACCTTC
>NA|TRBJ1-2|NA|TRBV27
CASRQQGYGYTF
TGTGCCAGCAGGCAACAGGGCTATGGCTACACCTTC
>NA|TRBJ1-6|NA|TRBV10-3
CAIGPGGYFPLHF
TGTGCCATCGGGCCAGGAGGATATTTCCCCCTCCACTTT
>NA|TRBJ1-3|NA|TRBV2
CASSRSAGSGNTIYF
TGTGCCAGCTCGAGGAGTGCGGGTTCTGGAAACACCATATATTTT